A single sample is the source of the 13 T cell receptor beta chains below, sequenced in a study of cytomegalovirus exposure and HLA in healthy donors. Amplification used 60 Vbeta primers and 13 Jbeta primers. Libraries were prepared by immunoSEQ multiplex PCR; TCRdb keeps only in-frame clonotypes and omits some of them. The sample holds around 100,000 clones, over 60% seen once. Sample: PBMCs. Receptors were obtained from a female donor in good health and CMV-seropositive.

Details on this clone: Given the absence of the conserved phenylalanine or tryptophan at the CDR3 end, a read error is likely. The chain is built from TRBV4-1 and TRBJ1-1; weak D call: TRBD1 (6 bases). From germline, CDR1 is MGHRA and CDR2 YSYEKL. V dropped 0 bases and J dropped 1 base, with 21 bases sitting between them. The CDR3 contains 19 residues. The DNA for the CDR3 is TGCGCCAGCAGCCAAGAACCGAACAGGGCGGACCTCCGGAACACTGAAGCTTTCTGT. Its protein is CASSQEPNRADLRNTEAFC.

The V call is TRBV7-2, the J call TRBJ1-5; 8 bases map to TRBD1. CDR1 is SGHTA, CDR2 FQGNSA, per germline. This CDR3 contains 14 residues. Trimming removed 6 bases from V and 6 bases from J; junction bases left unmatched: 7. The DNA for the CDR3 is TGTGCCAGCAGGAAGACAGGGGTGGGTCAGCCCCAGCATTTT. Its translation: CASRKTGVGQPQHF.

This chain links TRBV14 with TRBJ1-1, with 10 bases lining up with TRBD1. The CDR3 runs to 14 residues. Germline trimming cut 0 bases from V and 11 bases from J; bases unmatched to any gene: 6. The germline V gene encodes CDR1 SGHDN and CDR2 FVKESK. CDR3 in amino acids: CASSQDQGTGAAFF. For the CDR3, the DNA is TGTGCCAGCAGCCAAGATCAAGGGACAGGGGCTGCTTTCTTT.

The DNA of the CDR3 is TGTGCCAGCAGCTTAGGCTGGAGCTCTGGAAACACCATATATTTT. Amino acid sequence: CASSLGWSSGNTIYF. The gene calls are TRBV7-8 and TRBJ1-3, with no clear D. The CDR3 sequence is 15 residues long. V was shortened by 1 base and J by 0 bases, with 7 bases between the two germline ends. Germline V gene sequence: CDR1 SGHVS, CDR2 FQNEAQ.

V usage is TRBV7-6 and J usage is TRBJ2-2; no firm D call. The V end was cut by 5 bases, the J end by 5 bases, with 21 bases between. The CDR3 is 17 residues long. Per germline, CDR1 SGHVS and CDR2 FNYEAQ. CDR3 in DNA: TGTGCCAGCAGCCCCCGGTTGAGCCAATTGGTGACCGGGGAGCTGTTTTTT. Translated: CASSPRLSQLVTGELFF.

V is TRBV12-5 and J is TRBJ1-1, with D perhaps matching TRBD1 (5 bases). Germline CDR1 and CDR2: LGHNT and FRNRAP. Trimming removed 0 bases at V and 8 bases at J, with 10 bases between. The CDR3 contains 13 residues. Written as DNA, the CDR3 is TGTGCTAGTGGTTTGGTCGAAGGGGTGGAAGCTTTCTTT. It encodes CASGLVEGVEAFF.

This clone appeared once. The V and J genes are TRBV15 and TRBJ2-2, with 10 bases fitting TRBD2. This CDR3 is 16 amino acids long. The trim removed 5 bases at V and 3 bases at J, leaving 6 bases unmatched. CDR1 and CDR2 from the germline V gene are LNHNV and YYDKDF (reference sequence). DNA of the CDR3: TGTGCCACCAGCGGTGGGCTAGCGGGGGACACCGGGGAGCTGTTTTTT. This sequence encodes CATSGGLAGDTGELFF.

The chain is built from TRBV15 and TRBJ1-2; D gene ambiguous. The CDR3 is made up of 14 amino acids. V was shortened by 0 bases and J by 1 base, with 6 bases between the two germline ends. CDR1 is LNHNV, CDR2 YYDKDF, per germline (reference sequence). The DNA of the CDR3 is TGTGCCACCAGCAGAGAAACAAGTAACTATGGCTACACCTTC. Its protein is CATSRETSNYGYTF. The full variable domain, with the rest looked up from reference TRBV15 and TRBJ1-2, is DAMVIQNPRYQVTQFGKPVTLSCSQTLNHNVMYWYQQKSSQAPKLLFHYYDKDFNNEADTPDNFQSRRPNTSFCFLDIRSPGLGDTAMYLCATSRETSNYGYTFGSGTRLTVV.

The chain employs TRBV2 and TRBJ1-2; 7 bases map to TRBD1. Germline values: CDR1 SNHLY, CDR2 FYNNEI. This CDR3 comprises 13 residues. Trimming removed 8 bases from V and 4 bases from J; junction bases left unmatched: 7. The CDR3 DNA follows: TGTGCCAGCGACAGGGAAATTTTCTATGGCTACACCTTC. Translating gives CASDREIFYGYTF.

V usage is TRBV7-9 and J usage is TRBJ1-2, with 8 bases matching TRBD1. The CDR3 is 13 residues long. V shed 7 bases and J 6 bases; nucleotides not matched to a gene: 7. Germline V gives CDR1 SEHNR, CDR2 FQNEAQ (reference sequence). CDR3 sequence reads: CASKPGGWNGYTF. The CDR3 nucleotides read TGTGCCAGCAAACCAGGGGGCTGGAATGGCTACACCTTC.

The chain recombines TRBV5-1 with TRBJ1-5; D is unclear. This CDR3 is 17 amino acids long. Trimming removed 4 bases at V and 0 bases at J, with 17 bases between. CDR1 is SGHRS, CDR2 YFSETQ, per germline. CDR3 sequence reads: CASSPGVVYDSNQPQHF. The CDR3, as DNA: TGCGCCAGCAGCCCCGGAGTGGTGTACGATAGCAATCAGCCCCAGCATTTT. The entire variable domain, with the rest obtained from reference TRBV5-1 and TRBJ1-5, is as follows: KAGVTQTPRYLIKTRGQQVTLSCSPISGHRSVSWYQQTPGQGLQFLFEYFSETQRNKGNFPGRFSGRQFSNSRSEMNVSTLELGDSALYLCASSPGVVYDSNQPQHFGDGTRLSIL.

The J gene is TRBJ1-3, the V gene TRBV6-5, with unresolved D. From germline, CDR1 is MNHEY and CDR2 SVGAGI. Trimming left V 6 bases short and J 4 bases short, with 13 bases between. The length of the CDR3 is 14 residues. The CDR3 DNA follows: TGTGCCAGCAGACGAGGAACCGAGGGAAACACCATATATTTT. Amino acids: CASRRGTEGNTIYF.

This clone was counted once. The rearrangement uses TRBV2 and TRBJ2-1; possible D gene TRBD1, 6 bases. CDR3 length: 16 amino acids. Germline values: CDR1 SNHLY, CDR2 FYNNEI. Trimming stripped 5 bases from V and 3 bases from J, with 17 bases between. As DNA, the CDR3 is TGTGCCAGCAGTCCAACAGGGAAGGAGGTCTACAATGAGCAGTTCTTC. This codes for CASSPTGKEVYNEQFF.